This T cell receptor beta chain emerged from a study of vaccination effects on CD4 cells after COVID-19. Libraries were prepared by immunoSEQ multiplex PCR; TCRdb keeps only in-frame clonotypes and omits some of them. Of under 80,000 clones listed, around 76% are singletons. The study, taken as a whole, reports: Clonal contraction was marked in infection- and vaccine-induced clones late after vaccination.

In the case of this clone: The antigen is undetermined.

Viral peptide pool expansion of antigen-specific CD4+ T cells preceded sequencing in the ViraFEST assay. The culture ran for about 11 days, and then CD4+ T cells were isolated. Negative nucleocapsid antibody tests before and after vaccination confirmed no previous SARS-CoV-2 infection. Days 3 and 7 were when half the medium was replaced with IL-2 medium. This TCR came from a human donor who received a COVID-19 vaccine. Here the sequenced sample was CD4+ T cells from PBMCs cultured with HCoV-229E spike peptides, taken before COVID-19 vaccination.

CDR3 residues: CASSTGGAAITQYF. The CDR3 DNA follows: TGTGCCAGTTCTACAGGGGGCGCAGCCATTACGCAGTATTTT. The V and J genes are TRBV2 and TRBJ2-3; 9 nucleotides agree with TRBD1. Trimming removed 9 bases from V and 8 bases from J; junction bases left unmatched: 12. The V gene's germline CDR1 is SNHLY and CDR2 FYNNEI. This CDR3 contains 14 residues.